One and the same sample provided the 13 T cell receptor beta chains below, sequenced in a study of blood T cell repertoires in COVID-19. Measured with immunoSEQ multiplex PCR; TCRdb has only the in-frame clones, and not every one. This table holds approximately 240,000 clones, more than 65% found once. The sequenced material came from peripheral blood. These receptors originate from a woman in her forties who had recovered from COVID-19.

The chain has TRBV18 and TRBJ2-2; TRBD1 matches 7 bases. The CDR3 is made up of 14 amino acids. Germline V gives CDR1 KGHSH, CDR2 LQKENI. Germline trimming cut 3 bases from V and 4 bases from J; bases unmatched to any gene: 2. The DNA of the CDR3 is TGTGCCAGCTCACCTAACAGGGGCACCGGGGAGCTGTTTTTT. Translating gives CASSPNRGTGELFF.

V and J are TRBV7-2 and TRBJ2-7, with 8 bases lining up with TRBD2. The CDR3 has 15 amino acids. J lost 3 bases, V lost 1 base, and 5 bases had no gene match. Germline CDR1 is SGHTA and CDR2 is FQGNSA. CDR3 sequence reads: CASSLGGAGGYEQYF. In nucleotides, the CDR3 is TGTGCCAGCAGCTTAGGCGGGGCGGGGGGCTACGAGCAGTACTTC.

This chain uses TRBV4-2 with TRBJ1-3, with D possibly TRBD1 on 6 matching bases. Trimming removed 5 bases from V and 0 bases from J, with 11 bases in between. Per germline, CDR1 LGHNA and CDR2 YNFKEQ. This CDR3 contains 15 residues. The CDR3, as DNA: TGTGCCAGCAGCTCAGGGGTGTCCTCTGGAAACACCATATATTTT. Translating gives CASSSGVSSGNTIYF.

V is TRBV6-5 and J is TRBJ1-4; 7 positions agree with TRBD1. Trimming at V came to 7 bases and at J to 1 base, leaving 6 bases not matched to a gene. The CDR3 extends over 15 amino acids. Germline V gene sequence: CDR1 MNHEY, CDR2 SVGAGI. CDR3 amino acids: CASKTGRETNEKLFF. CDR3 in DNA: TGTGCCAGCAAGACAGGGCGGGAAACTAATGAAAAACTGTTTTTT.

This clone was detected only a few times. The chain combines TRBV7-9 with TRBJ2-5; no firm D call. Germline values: CDR1 SEHNR, CDR2 FQNEAQ (reference sequence). V was trimmed by 5 bases and J by 2 bases, leaving 9 bases between them. This CDR3 comprises 13 residues. The CDR3 DNA reads TGTGCCAGCAGCAACGGGTTACAAGAGACCCAGTACTTC. Its translation: CASSNGLQETQYF.

The rearrangement uses TRBV7-9 and TRBJ2-1; 10 positions agree with TRBD2. The CDR3 is 18 amino acids. Per the germline V gene, CDR1 is SEHNR and CDR2 is FQNEAQ (reference sequence). V dropped 4 bases and J dropped 2; count of bases not matched to a gene: 11. CDR3 sequence (DNA): TGTGCCAGCAGCTCCCTTTACACTAGCGGGGAAACCTACAATGAGCAGTTCTTC. It is translated as CASSSLYTSGETYNEQFF.

The chain links TRBV5-8 to TRBJ2-3; TRBD1 matches 9 bases. With V trimmed by 4 bases and J by 7 bases, 10 bases remained unmatched. The CDR3 is 15 residues long. Germline CDR1 and CDR2: SGHTS and YDEGEE. The CDR3 nucleotides are TGTGCCAGCAGCCTCCCTGGGGACAGGGTGAATACGCAGTATTTT. It is translated as CASSLPGDRVNTQYF. The full variable domain, with the rest looked up from reference TRBV5-8 and TRBJ2-3, is EAGVTQSPTHLIKTRGQQATLRCSPISGHTSVYWYQQALGLGLQFLLWYDEGEERNRGNFPPRFSGRQFPNYSSELNVNALELEDSALYLCASSLPGDRVNTQYFGPGTRLTVL.

The chain employs TRBV5-1 and TRBJ2-3; 8 positions agree with TRBD1. There are 14 residues in the CDR3. CDR1 is SGHRS, CDR2 YFSETQ, per germline. Losses at the gene ends were 4 bases for V and 6 bases for J; bases not matched to a gene: 7. The CDR3 sequence: CASSATAGGDTQYF. CDR3 coding DNA: TGCGCCAGCAGCGCAACCGCAGGGGGCGATACGCAGTATTTT.

The chain employs TRBV10-3 and TRBJ2-7; TRBD1 matches at 11 bases. The CDR3 covers 14 residues. V shed 8 bases, J shed 2 bases, and the junction held 5 bases outside the gene matches. CDR1 and CDR2 from the germline V gene are ENHRY and SYGVKD. The CDR3 DNA is TGTGCCATCGGACAGGGGGCCTCCGCCTACGAGCAGTACTTC. This gives the protein CAIGQGASAYEQYF.

This chain uses TRBV11-2 with TRBJ1-1; maybe TRBD1 (6 bases). CDR1 is SGHAT and CDR2 is FQNNGV in the germline V gene. The CDR3 has 14 residues. V was cut by 0 bases and J by 3 bases, with 8 bases left in between. The CDR3 reads CASSLEDSYTEAFF. For the CDR3, the DNA is TGTGCCAGCAGCTTAGAGGACAGCTACACTGAAGCTTTCTTT.

This chain joins TRBV5-1 and TRBJ1-1; no firm D call. Trimming took off 0 bases at V and 3 bases at J, with 6 bases between the two ends. Germline V gives CDR1 SGHRS, CDR2 YFSETQ. The CDR3 covers 13 residues. CDR3 amino acids: CASSLVGDTEAFF. The CDR3 DNA reads TGCGCCAGCAGCTTGGTTGGAGACACTGAAGCTTTCTTT.

This clone has more than one count but fewer than ten. V and J are TRBV5-3 and TRBJ1-3; tentative D call: TRBD1 (5 bases). TRBV5-3 is marked as an open reading frame, function uncertain. V lost 0 bases and J lost 1, with 14 bases in between. The CDR3 totals 17 residues. CDR3 in DNA: TGTGCCAGAAGCTTGGCGTGGGTGGGGGGTTCTGGAAACACCATATATTTT. Its protein is CARSLAWVGGSGNTIYF.

The V and J genes are TRBV5-1 and TRBJ2-2; D unresolved. The V gene lost 1 base and the J gene lost 3 bases, with 7 bases spanning the gap. The CDR3 length is 14 residues. The germline V gene encodes CDR1 SGHRS and CDR2 YFSETQ. Written as DNA, the CDR3 is TGCGCCAGCAGCTTGTCCTCTTACACCGGGGAGCTGTTTTTT. This translates into CASSLSSYTGELFF.